The entry below gives a single T cell receptor (beta chain) sequence along with its context. No antigen is known for it. This CDR3 is 16 amino acids long. V shed 0 bases and J shed 4 bases, with 13 bases lying between them. Germline lookup yields CDR1 KGHSH and CDR2 LQKENI. Sequencing was preceded by expansion of antigen-specific CD4+ T cells with viral peptide pools in the ViraFEST assay. The authors isolated CD4+ T cells after around 9 days of culture. Each participant was given two doses of one vaccine (BNT162b2 or mRNA-1273). The culture medium for 2 million or so PBMC per well included 8.5 to 10 IU/ml IL-2 and around 9.9 ug/ml peptides. At days 3 and 7, half of the medium was exchanged for IL-2 medium. This record belongs to a study of vaccination effects on CD4 cells after COVID-19. Regarding the study as a whole: Marked clonal contraction of infection- and vaccine-induced clones was seen late after vaccination.

Sequencing used immunoSEQ multiplex PCR; TCRdb keeps in-frame clones, though not all of them. This sample has tens of thousands of clones, with around 80% found just once. The receptor was isolated from a human donor who received a COVID-19 vaccine. Some clones in this sample may be carry-over from other donors' samples. Here the sequenced sample was CD4+ T cells from PBMCs cultured with HCoV-NL63 spike peptides, taken after COVID-19 vaccination. The chain couples TRBV18 to TRBJ1-3; D is unclear. CDR3 sequence reads: CASSPPSRPDGNTIYF. CDR3 nucleotide sequence: TGTGCCAGCTCACCACCGTCGCGGCCGGACGGAAACACCATATATTTT.